This paragraph reports one T cell receptor (beta chain). Its antigen is not identified. A second PCR of about 6 to 12 cycles used a sample-barcoded 5' primer and a J-beta primer mix. Each CDR3 protein is one row after TCRdb ran MiXCR on the 5' RACE reads. Among roughly 730,000 distinct CDR3 sequences listed, just over 55% were seen once. The data belong to a study of blood T cells in healthy people across ages. Looked up from germline, CDR1 is PRHDT and CDR2 is FYEKMQ (reference sequence). Trimming at V came to 4 bases and at J to 8 bases, leaving 4 bases not matched to a gene. CDR3 length equals 12 residues. Study results and limitations: Naive T cell percentage by flow cytometry tracked strongly with beta diversity. More naive CD4+ cells and higher diversity marked long-lived donors relative to aged donors.

The receptor comes from a man aged 35-49 years in good health. Sequencing used blood. This chain uses TRBV13 with TRBJ1-2; 7 nucleotides align to TRBD1. CDR3 in DNA: TGTGCCAGCAGCTCACAGGGGCCCGGCTACACCTTC. Its protein product is CASSSQGPGYTF. Full variable domain (outside the CDR3, taken from reference TRBV13 and TRBJ1-2): AAGVIQSPRHLIKEKRETATLKCYPIPRHDTVYWYQQGPGQDPQFLISFYEKMQSDKGSIPDRFSAQQFSDYHSELNMSSLELGDSALYFCASSSQGPGYTFGSGTRLTVV.